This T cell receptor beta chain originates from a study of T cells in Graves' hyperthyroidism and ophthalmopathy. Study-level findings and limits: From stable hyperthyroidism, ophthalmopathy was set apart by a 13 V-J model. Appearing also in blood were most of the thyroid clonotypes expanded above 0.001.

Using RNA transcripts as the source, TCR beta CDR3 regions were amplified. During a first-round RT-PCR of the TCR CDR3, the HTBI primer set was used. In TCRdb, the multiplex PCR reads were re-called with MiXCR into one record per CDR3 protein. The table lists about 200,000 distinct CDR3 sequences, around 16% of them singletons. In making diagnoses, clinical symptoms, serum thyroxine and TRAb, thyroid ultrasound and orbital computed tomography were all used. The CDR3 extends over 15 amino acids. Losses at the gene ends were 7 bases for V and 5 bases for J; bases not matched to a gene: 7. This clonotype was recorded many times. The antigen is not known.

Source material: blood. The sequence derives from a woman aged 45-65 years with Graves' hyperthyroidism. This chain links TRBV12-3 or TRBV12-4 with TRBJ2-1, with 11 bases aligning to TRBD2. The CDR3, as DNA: TGTGCCAGCACTCTGGGACTAGCGGACAACAATGAGCAGTTCTTC. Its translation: CASTLGLADNNEQFF.